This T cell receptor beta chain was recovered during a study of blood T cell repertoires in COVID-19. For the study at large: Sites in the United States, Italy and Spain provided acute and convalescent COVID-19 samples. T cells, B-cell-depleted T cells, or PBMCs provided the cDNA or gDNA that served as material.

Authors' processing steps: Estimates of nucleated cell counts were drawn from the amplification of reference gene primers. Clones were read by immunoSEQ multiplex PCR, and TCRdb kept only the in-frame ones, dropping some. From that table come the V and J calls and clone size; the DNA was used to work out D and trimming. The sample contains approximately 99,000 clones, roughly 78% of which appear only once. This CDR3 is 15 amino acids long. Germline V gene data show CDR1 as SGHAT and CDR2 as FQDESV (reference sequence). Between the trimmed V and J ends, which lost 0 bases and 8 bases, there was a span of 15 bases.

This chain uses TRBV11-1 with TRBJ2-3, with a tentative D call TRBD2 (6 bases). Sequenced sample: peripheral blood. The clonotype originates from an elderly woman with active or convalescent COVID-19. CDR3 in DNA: TGTGCCAGCAGCTTAGCGGGAGGAACCACACCTACGCAGTATTTT. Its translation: CASSLAGGTTPTQYF.